This TCR beta chain was sequenced for a study of blood T cell repertoires in COVID-19 (dated by TCRdb to 2020 to 2021). With respect to the entire study: The collaborator samples originated in the United States, Italy and Spain and spanned the acute and convalescent phases of COVID-19. Samples were obtained from the ongoing ImmuneRACE study (first 160 participants) and from over 1,000 subjects provided by 6 global collaborators. Where HLA class I and class II types were available, the types were taken from metadata supplied by the sample provider, not from assay-based typing. The prospective study material was composed of cDNA or gDNA derived from T cells, B-cell-depleted T cells, or PBMCs. Nearly every sample came with metadata listing a de-identified subject ID, COVID-19 status, age in years and sex. The dataset comprised deeply sampled blood TCRbeta repertoires from subjects exposed to, actively infected with, or recovered from COVID-19. The repertoires were released in a freely available public database meant as a resource for research on the immune response to SARS-CoV-2.

This clone was found once. The antigen it recognizes is unknown. No much larger clone exists at a distance of one base, and base qualities are not known. TCRbeta CDR3 regions were amplified from genomic DNA using the immunoSEQ Assay, a bias-controlled multiplex PCR. In the source study's methods: Nucleated cell counts per sample were estimated from amplification of reference gene primers within the assay. To quantify the absolute abundance of each unique TCRbeta CDR3 rearrangement, sequence reads were collapsed and filtered. For each sample, productive Simpson clonality was calculated by taking the square root of Simpson's diversity index across productive rearrangements. This is the immuneACCESS table as TCRdb keeps it, with only in-frame sequences that have V and J called. A part of the clones is gone; compared with another copy, unresolved V genes explain less than half, and the rest is unexplained. For V, J and clone size, that table is used; D and trimming come from the DNA. The sample contains about 190,000 clones, approximately 84% of them found a single time. Together, the top ten hold 4% to 6% of the sample.

Each collaborating institution followed its own protocols to collect whole blood in K2EDTA tubes. For TCRbeta analysis, collaborators shipped samples as frozen whole blood, isolated PBMCs, or DNA extracted from either of those sample types. As encoded in the germline V gene (reference sequence), CDR1 is MNHNY while CDR2 is SVGAGI. Germline trimming amounts to 5 bases on V and 5 bases on J, with 13 as the count of junction bases outside the gene matches. The CDR3, from cysteine to phenylalanine, totals 16 residues. CDR3 DNA is the only sequence kept; it has 48 bases, read in frame from the first base. The paper as a whole reports these results and caveats: The amount of clinical and demographic metadata varied by source and participant and was provided uncurated.

The chain is made from TRBV6-6 and TRBJ2-5, with 8 junctional bases fitting TRBD2. The receptor comes from a woman aged 70-85 years with active or convalescent COVID-19. Sequenced sample: peripheral blood. The nucleotide sequence is given as TGTGCCAGCAGTCGACGGCGAGCGGGAGAAGGGGAGACCCAGTACTTC. It encodes CASSRRRAGEGETQYF.